This entry describes one T cell receptor (beta chain). Deletions cut 6 bases from V and 6 bases from J, with 15 bases between. The V gene's germline CDR1 is WSHSY and CDR2 SAAADI. CDR3 length: 14 residues. The source of the sample is a study of blood T cell repertoires in COVID-19. Study-wide background: PBMCs, B-cell-depleted T cells, or T cells provided the cDNA or gDNA that made up the material.

Authors' data handling: Nucleated cell number was recorded as an estimate derived from reference gene primer amplification. Libraries were prepared by immunoSEQ multiplex PCR; TCRdb keeps only in-frame clonotypes and omits some of them. Clone size and the V and J calls come from that table; the DNA yielded D and trimming. This table holds under 200,000 clones, 85% to 90% found once. Sequenced input: peripheral blood. The sequence was obtained from a young man with acute or convalescent COVID-19. V and J are TRBV10-2 and TRBJ1-5; weak D call: TRBD1 (6 bases). CDR3 nucleotide sequence: TGCGCCAGCAGCAACCGGGACACAGGTCAGCCCCAGCATTTT. Amino acids: CASSNRDTGQPQHF.